The sequence of this T cell receptor beta chain was determined in a study of vaccination and CD4 T cells after COVID-19. With respect to this clonotype: The target antigen is unknown.

Germline CDR1 and CDR2: MNHEY and SVGAGI. Trimming cost V 2 bases and J 5 bases; bases outside gene matches: 10. This CDR3 region has 19 residues. The treatment denotes: approximately nine-day PBMC culture with coronavirus spike peptide pools or control peptides (ViraFEST assay). The Oncomine TCR Beta short-read assay sequenced DNA from cultured CD4+ T cells. TCRdb re-analysed the PCR reads in MiXCR, keeping a single row per CDR3 protein. The table has 20,000 to 25,000 distinct CDR3 sequences, 35% to 45% seen once. The clonotype originates from a human donor who received a COVID-19 vaccine. Sequenced here: CD4+ T cells from blood, cultured in vitro, sampled before SARS-CoV-2 vaccination. The rearrangement links TRBV6-5 to TRBJ2-3; the match to TRBD2 covers 16 bases. CDR3 amino acids: CASSYRGGTSGGAEDTQYF. CDR3 sequence (DNA): TGTGCCAGCAGTTACAGGGGGGGGACTAGCGGGGGGGCCGAAGATACGCAGTATTTT.